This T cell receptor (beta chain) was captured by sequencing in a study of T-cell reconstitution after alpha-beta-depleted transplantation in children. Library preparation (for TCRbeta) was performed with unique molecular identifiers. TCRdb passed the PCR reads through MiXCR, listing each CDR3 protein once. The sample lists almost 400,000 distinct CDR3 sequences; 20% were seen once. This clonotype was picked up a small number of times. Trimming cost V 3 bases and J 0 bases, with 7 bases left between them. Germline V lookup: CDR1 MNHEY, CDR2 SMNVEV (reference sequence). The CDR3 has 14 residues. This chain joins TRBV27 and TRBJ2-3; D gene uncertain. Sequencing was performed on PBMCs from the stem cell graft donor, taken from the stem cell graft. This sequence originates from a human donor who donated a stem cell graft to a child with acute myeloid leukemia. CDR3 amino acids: CASSLWKSTDTQYF. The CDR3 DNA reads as TGTGCCAGCAGTTTGTGGAAAAGCACAGATACGCAGTATTTT.